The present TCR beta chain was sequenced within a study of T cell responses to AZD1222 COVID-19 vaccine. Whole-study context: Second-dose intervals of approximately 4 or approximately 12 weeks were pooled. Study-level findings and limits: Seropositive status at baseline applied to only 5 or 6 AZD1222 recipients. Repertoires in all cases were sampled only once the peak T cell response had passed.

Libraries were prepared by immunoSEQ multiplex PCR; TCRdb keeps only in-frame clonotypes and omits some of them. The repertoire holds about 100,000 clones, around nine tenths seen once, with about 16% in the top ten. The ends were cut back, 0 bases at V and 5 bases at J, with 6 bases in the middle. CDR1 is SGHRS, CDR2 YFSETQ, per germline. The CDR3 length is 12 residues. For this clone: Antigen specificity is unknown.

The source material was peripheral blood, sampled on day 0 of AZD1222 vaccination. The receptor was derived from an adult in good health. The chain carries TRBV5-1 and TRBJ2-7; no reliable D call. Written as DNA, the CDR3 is TGCGCCAGCAGCTTGGCGGGTAACGAGCAGTACTTC. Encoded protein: CASSLAGNEQYF.